Listed below are T cell receptor beta chains from one sample, sequenced in a study of monozygotic twins with inflammatory bowel disease. Reprocessing the 5' RACE reads, TCRdb reports a single entry for every CDR3 protein and omits DNA. The listing contains about 300,000 distinct CDR3 sequences. Specimen: blood. The source of these receptors is a human donor with ulcerative colitis or Crohn's disease, or a healthy co-twin of an affected twin (not recorded which). The CDR3 runs from the conserved cysteine through the conserved F or W.

j_call v_call cdr3_length cdr3_aa
TRBJ2-7 TRBV20-1 12 CSARDPYYEQYF
TRBJ1-4 TRBV7-8 15 CASSLIRRTNEKLFF
TRBJ2-1 TRBV15 17 CATSRVSRLAGRYEQFF
TRBJ1-1 TRBV4-1 15 CASSQDEDSYTEAFF
TRBJ2-2 TRBV28 15 CASSLYPGGTGELFF
TRBJ1-2 TRBV28 14 CASSLYQANYGYTF
TRBJ1-1 TRBV5-6 15 CASSLERRAATEAFF
TRBJ2-7 TRBV5-1 15 CASSATGTTSYEQYF
TRBJ2-7 TRBV5-1 14 CASSRTDESYEQYF
TRBJ1-3 TRBV28 15 CASSLSRPRGNTIYF
TRBJ2-6 TRBV7-2 14 CASSQSWGQNVLTF
TRBJ1-3 TRBV4-2 18 CASSQDFVGSRPGNTIYF
TRBJ1-1 TRBV28 15 CASSGPGTANTEAFF
TRBJ2-1 TRBV7-8 13 CASSFTQVDEQFF
TRBJ2-5 TRBV5-1 16 CASSLKQGYSQETQYF
TRBJ2-3 TRBV12-3/TRBV12-4 16 CASSLVLAGEADTQYF
TRBJ1-1 TRBV5-5 15 CASSLVGKRGTEAFF
TRBJ2-7 TRBV7-2 14 CASSSGKTGYEQYF
TRBJ1-1 TRBV10-2 14 CASTGQALNTEAFF
TRBJ1-6 TRBV6-2/TRBV6-3 19 CASSYSTKFATGRNSPLHF
TRBJ2-2 TRBV7-8 17 CASSLEGLGFATGELFF
TRBJ2-7 TRBV3-1 13 CASSQRVSYEQYF
TRBJ2-7 TRBV4-1 16 CASSPQGWESSYEQYF
TRBJ2-7 TRBV10-3 12 CAISPQSYEQYF